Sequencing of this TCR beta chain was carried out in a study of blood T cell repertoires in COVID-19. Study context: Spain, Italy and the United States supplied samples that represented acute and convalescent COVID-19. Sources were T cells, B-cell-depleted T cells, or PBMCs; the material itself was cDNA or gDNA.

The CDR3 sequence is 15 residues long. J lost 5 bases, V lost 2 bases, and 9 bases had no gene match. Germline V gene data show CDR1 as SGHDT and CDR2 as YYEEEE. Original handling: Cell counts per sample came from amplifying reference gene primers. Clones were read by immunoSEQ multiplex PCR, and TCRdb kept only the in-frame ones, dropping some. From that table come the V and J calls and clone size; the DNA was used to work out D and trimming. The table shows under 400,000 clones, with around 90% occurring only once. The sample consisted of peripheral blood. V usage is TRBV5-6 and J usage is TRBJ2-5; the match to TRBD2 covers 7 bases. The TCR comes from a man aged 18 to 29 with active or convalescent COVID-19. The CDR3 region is CASSFGGSGLETQYF. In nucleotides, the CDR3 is TGTGCCAGCAGCTTTGGCGGGAGTGGCTTGGAGACCCAGTACTTC.